A selection of T cell receptor beta chains follows, all from one sample in a study of patients and donors after allogeneic stem cell transplantation. MiXCR, applied by TCRdb to the RT-PCR reads, yields one record per CDR3 protein. The sample has about a million distinct CDR3 sequences, about a sixth seen once; the top ten hold around 5.5%. The material sequenced was blood, either unsorted or a sorted T cell fraction (not recorded which). The origin of the receptors is a human donor who was either an allogeneic HSCT recipient or a stem cell or donor lymphocyte infusion donor (not recorded which). It is not recorded whose cells these are; they may come from a transplant donor. Each CDR3 is given with its conserved first and last residue. Fields, in order: V gene, J gene, CDR3 length, clone size, CDR3 protein. Clone size is stated in some rows and not others, as once, few, many or a class when expanded.

TRBV5-1	TRBJ2-5	17	few	CASSFRGPTSGKETQYF
TRBV6-1	TRBJ2-7	13	.	CASRSQSWGEQYF
TRBV11-3	TRBJ2-1	12	.	CATNINDGEQFF
TRBV7-6	TRBJ2-1	16	few	CASSFGLAGVFGEQFF
TRBV20-1	TRBJ2-1	12	.	CSAGRPGHEQFF
TRBV24-1	TRBJ2-2	16	few	CATSDFLTSGEGELFF
TRBV7-6	TRBJ2-1	14	few	CASSLVLQGHEQFF
TRBV7-9	TRBJ1-1	13	.	CASSFVLNTEAFF
TRBV5-6	TRBJ2-1	12	few	CASSFKTYEQFF
TRBV12-3/TRBV12-4	TRBJ2-5	13	.	CASSLRLGETQYF
TRBV29-1	TRBJ2-1	16	many	CSVEGSSGSSYNEQFF
TRBV15	TRBJ1-1	15	.	CATSRSQGWDTEAFF